This entry lists 7 T cell receptor beta chains sequenced from one sample in a study of CD8 T cells in ankylosing spondylitis. Their specific antigens are unknown. TCRdb fed the 5' RACE reads into MiXCR, producing one record per CDR3 protein. The sample has just under 550,000 distinct CDR3 sequences, 12% seen once. Findings and caveats of the study: Characteristic of ankylosing spondylitis blood, it appeared, was a TCR beta motif comprising several highly homologous variants.

Specimen: blood, either unsorted or a sorted T cell fraction (not recorded which). The receptors here all came from a male donor with ankylosing spondylitis.

In this sample, this clonotype turned up many times. The chain combines TRBV3-1 with TRBJ2-5, with D uncertain. Per the germline V gene, CDR1 is LGHDT and CDR2 is YNNKEL (reference sequence). CDR3 length equals 15 residues. Trimming shortened V by 0 bases and J by 4 bases, and 12 bases separated the two germline ends. The CDR3 loop is CASSQDLGFRETQYF. CDR3 nucleotides: TGTGCCAGCAGCCAAGATCTAGGGTTTCGAGAGACCCAGTACTTC.

This clonotype was detected many times. The chain employs TRBV4-1 and TRBJ2-1; perhaps TRBD2 as D (6 bases). V lost 4 bases and J lost 0, with 16 bases in between. Germline lookup yields CDR1 MGHRA and CDR2 YSYEKL. The CDR3 is 17 amino acids. The CDR3 sequence: CASSPMGGSSSYNEQFF. The CDR3 DNA sequence: TGCGCCAGCAGCCCAATGGGGGGATCCAGCTCCTACAATGAGCAGTTCTTC.

This clonotype was counted between two and nine times. The chain employs TRBV12-3 or TRBV12-4 and TRBJ2-2, with 7 bases lining up with TRBD2. The CDR3 runs 19 residues. V lost 7 bases, J lost 1 base, and 18 bases stayed unmatched. The CDR3 bases are TGTGCCAGCACCCTAAGAGGAGGGAGGGCTTTCCTGAACACCGGGGAGCTGTTTTTT. Its protein product is CASTLRGGRAFLNTGELFF.

This clonotype was observed at least ten times. The chain couples TRBV6-2 or TRBV6-3 to TRBJ2-1; the match to TRBD1 covers 10 bases. This CDR3 contains 17 residues. CDR1 is MNHEY and CDR2 is SVGEGT in the germline V gene. The V and J ends lost 2 bases and 4 bases, in that order; junction bases with no gene match: 8. The CDR3 loop is CASSYPEPGQGYNEQFF. The CDR3 bases are TGTGCCAGCAGTTACCCGGAACCGGGACAGGGGTACAATGAGCAGTTCTTC.

The chain carries TRBV5-1 and TRBJ2-7, with TRBD2 as a possible D gene (7 bases). The V gene lost 2 bases and the J gene lost 0 bases, with 12 bases spanning the gap. The germline V gene encodes CDR1 SGHRS and CDR2 YFSETQ. This CDR3 spans 15 amino acids. The CDR3 region has the DNA TGCGCCAGCAGCTTAGGGGGGGTATCCTCCTACGAGCAGTACTTC. Translating it yields CASSLGGVSSYEQYF.

This clonotype has a handful of counts. The CDR3 loop is CASSPPIRDLNTEAFF. The CDR3 nucleotides read TGTGCCAGCTCACCACCGATAAGGGATTTAAACACTGAAGCTTTCTTT. This rearrangement joins TRBV18 to TRBJ1-1; D gene unclear. This CDR3 is 16 amino acids long. Trimming removed 0 bases from V and 2 bases from J, with 13 bases in between. Germline values: CDR1 KGHSH, CDR2 LQKENI.

The chain joins TRBV7-2 to TRBJ1-4; no definite D call. V gave up 5 bases and J gave up 0 bases, with 10 bases separating them. CDR1 SGHTA and CDR2 FQGNSA come from the germline V gene. This CDR3 is 15 amino acids long. CDR3 region: CASSPDGTTNEKLFF. The CDR3 DNA sequence: TGTGCCAGCAGCCCCGACGGAACAACTAATGAAAAACTGTTTTTT. The variable domain in full, with the rest retrieved from reference TRBV7-2 and TRBJ1-4, is GAGVSQSPSNKVTEKGKDVELRCDPISGHTALYWYRQSLGQGLEFLIYFQGNSAPDKSGLPSDRFSAERTGGSVSTLTIQRTQQEDSAVYLCASSPDGTTNEKLFFGSGTQLSVL.